The 20 T cell receptor beta chains listed next were all sequenced from one sample in a study of beta chain features in type 1 diabetes. Expressed TCRB transcripts were sequenced after all isolated RNA was converted to cDNA. The assay was immunoSEQ multiplex PCR, and TCRdb's table has in-frame clones only and misses some. The sample lists about 350,000 clones, less than 20% seen once, with around 0.044% in the top ten. The sequencing input was naive CD4+ T cells from blood. These receptors all stem from a woman aged 18-29 years in good health.

The gene calls are TRBV7-8 and TRBJ1-3, with D uncertain. The CDR3 runs to 17 residues. CDR1 and CDR2 from the germline V gene are SGHVS and FQNEAQ. V was clipped by 2 bases and J by 3 bases, with 17 bases between them. CDR3 sequence (DNA): TGTGCCAGCAGCTTATTCTTCTTACGGGAAAGTGGAAACACCATATATTTT. It specifies CASSLFFLRESGNTIYF.

The chain recombines TRBV9 with TRBJ1-1, with D possibly TRBD1 on 5 matching bases. Germline V gives CDR1 SGDLS, CDR2 YYNGEE. This CDR3 is 16 amino acids long. Trimming stripped 0 bases from V and 0 bases from J, with 12 bases between. The CDR3 loop is CASSVDLEGVNTEAFF. For the CDR3, the DNA is TGTGCCAGCAGCGTAGATTTGGAAGGGGTGAACACTGAAGCTTTCTTT.

This clone has a handful of counts. In nucleotides, the CDR3 is TGCGCCAGCAGCCCTTTGGGCGGGGGGGCCTACAATGAGCAGTTCTTC. Its protein is CASSPLGGGAYNEQFF. The chain employs TRBV5-1 and TRBJ2-1, with 9 bases identical to TRBD2. The CDR3 is 16 residues long. The V and J ends lost 4 bases and 2 bases, in that order; junction bases with no gene match: 7. The germline V gene encodes CDR1 SGHRS and CDR2 YFSETQ.

This clone has only a few counts. The chain has TRBV2 and TRBJ2-7, with TRBD1 identical over 7 bases. V lost 5 bases to trimming and J lost 5 bases; unmatched junction nucleotides: 6. CDR3 length: 13 residues. Germline values: CDR1 SNHLY, CDR2 FYNNEI. CDR3 bases: TGTGCCAGCAGTCCCCAGGGGGTGAACGAGCAGTACTTC. The encoded protein is CASSPQGVNEQYF.

This clone showed up just a few times. The chain combines TRBV10-3 with TRBJ2-7; TRBD2 aligns across 11 bases. CDR3 length: 13 residues. The ends lost 9 bases at V and 5 bases at J; junction bases unmatched: 6. Germline values: CDR1 ENHRY, CDR2 SYGVKD. CDR3 residues: CAMGSGGAHEQYF. Written as DNA, the CDR3 is TGTGCCATGGGTAGCGGGGGGGCCCACGAGCAGTACTTC.

This rearrangement joins TRBV5-1 to TRBJ2-2; D is unclear. From germline, CDR1 is SGHRS and CDR2 YFSETQ. There are 15 residues in the CDR3. Trimming pared 0 bases from V and 9 bases from J, leaving 15 bases between. The CDR3, as DNA: TGCGCCAGCAGCTTGGTGTCAGGCCATTCCCGGGAGCTGTTTTTT. Residues: CASSLVSGHSRELFF.

This clone was observed a few times. The genes are TRBV28 and TRBJ1-1; no firm D call. Germline CDR1 is MDHEN and CDR2 is SYDVKM. The germline V and J ends were trimmed by 3 bases and 7 bases, with 9 bases remaining between them. The CDR3 sequence is 12 residues long. DNA for the CDR3: TGTGCCAGCAGTTTCCCCGGCGGTGAAGCTTTCTTT. Protein product: CASSFPGGEAFF.

This clone has only one observation. This chain connects TRBV7-3 to TRBJ1-2; 7 nucleotides agree with TRBD1. The CDR3 covers 13 residues. Germline assignment: CDR1 SGHTA and CDR2 FQGTGA. V lost 6 bases, J lost 8 bases, and 9 bases stayed unmatched. This CDR3 is CASSYGTEGGYTF. CDR3 coding DNA: TGTGCCAGCAGTTACGGGACAGAAGGAGGCTACACCTTC.

The chain carries TRBV6-5 and TRBJ2-5; a weak D match, TRBD1 (5 bases). Trimming pared 6 bases from V and 9 bases from J, leaving 23 bases between. CDR3 length equals 15 residues. Germline CDR1 is MNHEY and CDR2 is SVGAGI. The CDR3 coding sequence is TGTGCCAGCAGGTTAAATTTCGACAGTCGTGGGGCCCAGTACTTC. This encodes CASRLNFDSRGAQYF.

A few counts support this clone. The chain is built from TRBV7-2 and TRBJ1-5, with a possible D match to TRBD1 (6 bases). V was pared by 6 bases and J by 5 bases, with 11 bases between. This CDR3 has 13 amino acids. Per the germline V gene, CDR1 is SGHTA and CDR2 is FQGNSA. The CDR3 region is CASSWQGYQPQHF. The CDR3 coding sequence is TGTGCCAGCAGTTGGCAGGGGTATCAGCCCCAGCATTTT.

The chain couples TRBV11-2 to TRBJ1-1; 7 bases agree with TRBD1. V lost 2 bases and J lost 11; bases outside the gene matches: 8. The CDR3 has 13 amino acids. Germline CDR1 SGHAT, CDR2 FQNNGV. This CDR3 is CASSLRSEGAAFF. CDR3 DNA sequence: TGTGCCAGCAGCTTAAGGTCCGAGGGGGCGGCTTTCTTT.

This chain links TRBV18 with TRBJ1-1; 9 nucleotides align to TRBD1. The germline V gene encodes CDR1 KGHSH and CDR2 LQKENI. The CDR3 loop spans 16 amino acids. J lost 1 base, V lost 6 bases, and 9 bases had no gene match. This CDR3 is CASSGSGTGTNTEAFF. DNA for the CDR3: TGTGCCAGCTCGGGTTCCGGGACAGGGACGAACACTGAAGCTTTCTTT.

The chain combines TRBV2 with TRBJ1-2; 9 bases align to TRBD1. This CDR3 comprises 15 residues. CDR1 SNHLY and CDR2 FYNNEI come from the germline V gene. With 7 bases clipped from V and 3 bases from J, the junction kept 9 bases outside the gene matches. CDR3 residues: CASIRDRGMDYGYTF. The CDR3 bases are TGTGCCAGCATCAGAGACAGGGGGATGGACTATGGCTACACCTTC. Variable domain in full (rest from reference TRBV2 and TRBJ1-2): EPEVTQTPSHQVTQMGQEVILRCVPISNHLYFYWYRQILGQKVEFLVSFYNNEISEKSEIFDDQFSVERPDGSNFTLKIRSTKLEDSAMYFCASIRDRGMDYGYTFGSGTRLTVV.

There are a few counts of this clone. The chain combines TRBV19 with TRBJ1-1; D gene ambiguous. The CDR3 totals 14 residues. CDR1 and CDR2 from the germline V gene are LNHDA and SQIVND (reference sequence). Trimming stripped 5 bases from V and 0 bases from J, with 10 bases between. The CDR3 coding sequence is TGTGCCAGTAGTCCGGGGATAATGAACACTGAAGCTTTCTTT. Protein sequence: CASSPGIMNTEAFF.

V and J are TRBV5-4 and TRBJ2-7, with 14 bases lining up with TRBD2. CDR1 and CDR2 (germline): SGHNT, YYREEE (reference sequence). With V trimmed by 3 bases and J by 9 bases, 8 bases remained unmatched. CDR3 length equals 15 residues. The CDR3 reads CASSSGLAGVLRQYF. The DNA for the CDR3 is TGTGCCAGCAGCTCGGGACTAGCGGGAGTACTCCGGCAGTACTTC.

The V gene is TRBV5-1, the J gene TRBJ1-4; 7 bases line up with TRBD1. The CDR3 consists of 15 residues. With V trimmed by 0 bases and J by 8 bases, 7 bases remained unmatched. Germline V gene sequence: CDR1 SGHRS, CDR2 YFSETQ. The CDR3 coding sequence is TGCGCCAGCAGCTTGGCTACAGGGGCCCTGGAAAAACTGTTTTTT. Protein product: CASSLATGALEKLFF.

This clone came up a few times. V gene TRBV30 combines with J gene TRBJ2-1; 7 bases are a match to TRBD1. Germline lookup yields CDR1 GTSNPN and CDR2 SVGIG (reference sequence). The J segment lost 2 bases and the V segment lost 2 bases, leaving 6 bases of the junction unmatched. The CDR3 length is 15 residues. The chain's CDR3 is CAWSTGTAPYNEQFF. The CDR3 DNA sequence: TGTGCCTGGAGTACCGGGACAGCTCCCTACAATGAGCAGTTCTTC.

V and J are TRBV29-1 and TRBJ2-5; a weak D match, TRBD1 (6 bases). CDR3 length equals 14 residues. CDR1 is SQVTM and CDR2 is ANQGSEA in the germline V gene. V was cut by 4 bases and J by 4 bases, with 16 bases left in between. The CDR3 region is CSVVGQGKGETQYF. The CDR3 nucleotides read TGCAGCGTTGTAGGGCAGGGGAAGGGAGAGACCCAGTACTTC.

This clone was counted a few times. This chain links TRBV27 with TRBJ2-3, with a tentative D call TRBD2 (6 bases). The CDR3 sequence is 12 residues long. V lost 8 bases to trimming and J lost 3 bases, with 9 bases between them. CDR1 MNHEY and CDR2 SMNVEV come from the germline V gene (reference sequence). CDR3 DNA: TGTGCCAGCGGAGGGAGGACAGATACGCAGTATTTT. This gives the protein CASGGRTDTQYF.

This clone showed up just a few times. This sequence joins TRBV11-2 and TRBJ2-3; D gene ambiguous. This CDR3 has 16 amino acids. Trimming shortened V by 5 bases and J by 1 base, and 16 bases separated the two germline ends. Per germline, CDR1 SGHAT and CDR2 FQNNGV. The CDR3 reads CASSRKLETGTDTQYF. The CDR3 DNA sequence: TGTGCCAGCAGCCGAAAACTGGAGACGGGCACAGATACGCAGTATTTT. The full variable domain, rest sourced from reference TRBV11-2 and TRBJ2-3, is EAGVAQSPRYKIIEKRQSVAFWCNPISGHATLYWYQQILGQGPKLLIQFQNNGVVDDSQLPKDRFSAERLKGVDSTLKIQPAKLEDSAVYLCASSRKLETGTDTQYFGPGTRLTVL.